Below, 17 T cell receptor beta chains from the same sample are listed, as sequenced in a study of T cells in Graves' hyperthyroidism and ophthalmopathy. Amplified TCR beta CDR3 regions derived from RNA transcripts. The HTBI primer set was used in a first-round RT-PCR of the TCR CDR3. TCRdb independently ran MiXCR on the multiplex PCR reads; one entry per CDR3 protein. Of fewer than 800,000 distinct CDR3 sequences listed, about 17% were seen once; the top ten hold 8.4%. The sequencing sample was made of blood. Every receptor here comes from a man aged 18 to 29 with Graves' hyperthyroidism.

The genes are TRBV7-9 and TRBJ1-2, with TRBD1 matching 9 bases. This CDR3 comprises 11 residues. In germline, CDR1 is SEHNR, CDR2 FQNEAQ (reference sequence). The ends lost 5 bases at V and 10 bases at J; junction bases unmatched: 2. DNA of the CDR3: TGTGCCAGCAGCCGGACAGGGGACTACACCTTC. It specifies CASSRTGDYTF.

This clonotype came up many times. The V call is TRBV20-1, the J call TRBJ2-7; D gene uncertain. V gave up 3 bases and J gave up 6 bases, with 9 bases separating them. CDR3 length equals 11 residues. Germline CDR1 DFQATT, CDR2 SNEGSKA (reference sequence). CDR3 DNA: TGCAGTGCTAGTGAATTGGGCGAGCAGTACTTC. Protein: CSASELGEQYF.

The V gene is TRBV20-1, the J gene TRBJ2-4; D gene ambiguous. The CDR3 is 15 residues long. V lost 1 base, J lost 2 bases, and 12 bases lay in between. Germline V CDR1 and CDR2: DFQATT, SNEGSKA (reference sequence). The CDR3 nucleotides read TGCAGTGCTAGAGTTTCGGCTGCCTCCAAAAACATTCAGTACTTC. It is translated as CSARVSAASKNIQYF.

This clonotype has only a few counts. This chain uses TRBV5-8 with TRBJ2-2, with D unclear. V lost 1 base and J lost 0, with 7 bases in between. Per germline, CDR1 SGHTS and CDR2 YDEGEE. CDR3 length: 15 amino acids. The CDR3 nucleotides read TGTGCCAGCAGCTTGACGTCCCCGAACACCGGGGAGCTGTTTTTT. It encodes CASSLTSPNTGELFF.

About this clonotype: This may be a read error: a much more frequent sequence differs by one nucleotide. This chain connects TRBV11-3 to TRBJ1-1; D is undetermined. Per the germline V gene, CDR1 is SGHNT and CDR2 is YENEEA. This CDR3 region has 13 residues. The CDR3 coding sequence is TGTGTCAGCAGCTGGGGAAGGGCCACTGAAGCTTTCTTT. Its protein product is CVSSWGRATEAFF. The entire variable domain, with the rest obtained from reference TRBV11-3 and TRBJ1-1, is as follows: EAGVVQSPRYKIIEKKQPVAFWCNPISGHNTLYWYLQNLGQGPELLIRYENEEAVDDSQLPKDRFSAERLKGVDSTLKIQPAELGDSAVYLCVSSWGRATEAFFGQGTRLTVV.

This clonotype was counted at least ten times. The chain couples TRBV2 to TRBJ2-3; 10 bases agree with TRBD2. Germline CDR1 reads SNHLY; CDR2 reads FYNNEI. Trimming took 5 bases from V and 2 from J; bases not matched to a gene: 4. This CDR3 is built from 15 residues. CDR3 coding DNA: TGTGCCAGCAGTCCCGGGACTAGCGTCACAGATACGCAGTATTTT. Amino acid sequence: CASSPGTSVTDTQYF. The full variable domain, its missing parts supplied by reference TRBV2 and TRBJ2-3, is EPEVTQTPSHQVTQMGQEVILRCVPISNHLYFYWYRQILGQKVEFLVSFYNNEISEKSEIFDDQFSVERPDGSNFTLKIRSTKLEDSAMYFCASSPGTSVTDTQYFGPGTRLTVL.

V and J are TRBV9 and TRBJ2-2, with D unclear. CDR1 and CDR2 from the germline V gene are SGDLS and YYNGEE. The CDR3 loop spans 15 amino acids. Deletions cut 4 bases from V and 4 bases from J, with 14 bases between. The DNA for the CDR3 is TGTGCCAGCAGCTCCCGGACCGGTGGCACCGGGGAGCTGTTTTTT. Translation gives CASSSRTGGTGELFF.

The chain recombines TRBV5-1 with TRBJ2-7; D is ambiguous. V gave up 4 bases and J gave up 7 bases, with 18 bases separating them. The CDR3 totals 14 residues. Germline CDR1 and CDR2: SGHRS and YFSETQ. The CDR3 protein is CASSPVPTPWEQYF. The CDR3 DNA reads as TGCGCCAGCAGCCCTGTCCCCACCCCATGGGAGCAGTACTTC.

This clonotype was observed a few times. The rearrangement uses TRBV9 and TRBJ2-1; D may be TRBD1 (7 bases). Trimming pared 2 bases from V and 9 bases from J, leaving 18 bases between. This CDR3 comprises 15 residues. Germline V gene data show CDR1 as SGDLS and CDR2 as YYNGEE. The CDR3 reads CASSVGGGLGGEQFF. DNA for the CDR3: TGTGCCAGCAGCGTCGGAGGGGGCTTGGGGGGTGAGCAGTTCTTC. Looking up the rest from reference TRBV9 and TRBJ2-1 gives the full variable domain: DSGVTQTPKHLITATGQRVTLRCSPRSGDLSVYWYQQSLDQGLQFLIQYYNGEERAKGNILERFSAQQFPDLHSELNLSSLELGDSALYFCASSVGGGLGGEQFFGPGTRLTVL.

This clonotype was seen many times. J is TRBJ2-1 and V is TRBV11-2; D is undetermined. The germline V gene encodes CDR1 SGHAT and CDR2 FQNNGV. This CDR3 comprises 14 residues. V lost 5 bases and J lost 6, with 14 bases in between. CDR3 amino acids: CASSLTPLVNEQFF. In DNA form, the CDR3 reads TGTGCCAGCAGCCTAACCCCCCTAGTCAATGAGCAGTTCTTC. Combining the CDR3 with reference TRBV11-2 and TRBJ2-1 gives the whole variable domain EAGVAQSPRYKIIEKRQSVAFWCNPISGHATLYWYQQILGQGPKLLIQFQNNGVVDDSQLPKDRFSAERLKGVDSTLKIQPAKLEDSAVYLCASSLTPLVNEQFFGPGTRLTVL.

Only a few counts were recorded for this clonotype. The chain is built from TRBV28 and TRBJ2-1; 7 nucleotides agree with TRBD2. V shed 5 bases, J shed 10 bases, and the junction held 17 bases outside the gene matches. Germline V lookup: CDR1 MDHEN, CDR2 SYDVKM. This CDR3 contains 16 residues. CDR3: CASSRDTGGLQLEQFF. In DNA, the CDR3 is TGTGCCAGCAGTCGGGATACGGGAGGCCTCCAATTAGAGCAGTTCTTC.

The V call is TRBV7-3, the J call TRBJ2-1; D is perhaps TRBD2 (5 bases). The CDR3 is 14 residues long. Germline V gene lookup returns CDR1 SGHTA and CDR2 FQGTGA. V lost 4 bases to trimming and J lost 14 bases, with 21 bases between them. The CDR3 DNA follows: TGTGCCAGCAGCTCCACTTACCTAGCTCCCAGGAAGTTCTTC. Residues: CASSSTYLAPRKFF.

This clonotype was counted ten times or more. The rearrangement joins TRBV11-1 to TRBJ2-7; possibly TRBD2 for D (5 bases). This CDR3 region has 14 residues. V lost 3 bases to trimming and J lost 2 bases, with 11 bases between them. Germline CDR1 is SGHAT and CDR2 is FQDESV (reference sequence). This chain's CDR3 is CASSFSDSTYEQYF. DNA of the CDR3: TGTGCCAGCAGCTTTAGCGACTCGACCTACGAGCAGTACTTC. Full variable domain (missing parts from reference TRBV11-1 and TRBJ2-7): EAEVAQSPRYKITEKSQAVAFWCDPISGHATLYWYRQILGQGPELLVQFQDESVVDDSQLPKDRFSAERLKGVDSTLKIQPAELGDSAMYLCASSFSDSTYEQYFGPGTRLTVT.

This clonotype came up many times. CDR3 sequence (DNA): TGCAGTGCTAGCAGGGGACGGGACATTCAGTACTTC. Amino acid sequence: CSASRGRDIQYF. The chain joins TRBV20-1 to TRBJ2-4, with a possible D match to TRBD1 (6 bases). V was pared by 3 bases and J by 8 bases, with 11 bases between. The V gene's germline CDR1 is DFQATT and CDR2 SNEGSKA (reference sequence). The CDR3 runs to 12 residues.

The table lists this clonotype with a few counts. The CDR3 reads CASRRDAGELFF. Written as DNA, the CDR3 is TGTGCCAGCAGACGAGACGCGGGGGAGCTGTTTTTT. J is TRBJ2-2 and V is TRBV28; no firm D call. The CDR3 sequence is 12 residues long. Germline V gives CDR1 MDHEN, CDR2 SYDVKM. The germline V and J ends were trimmed by 6 bases and 8 bases, with 10 bases remaining between them. Looking up the rest from reference TRBV28 and TRBJ2-2 gives the full variable domain: DVKVTQSSRYLVKRTGEKVFLECVQDMDHENMFWYRQDPGLGLRLIYFSYDVKMKEKGDIPEGYSVSREKKERFSLILESASTNQTSMYLCASRRDAGELFFGEGSRLTVL.

In this sample, this clonotype turned up a few times. The V gene is TRBV19, the J gene TRBJ2-2; 9 nucleotides match TRBD2. CDR3 length equals 16 residues. The J segment lost 5 bases and the V segment lost 5 bases, leaving 9 bases of the junction unmatched. Germline-derived CDR1 and CDR2 are LNHDA and SQIVND (reference sequence). The DNA of the CDR3 is TGTGCCAGTAGTTCCAGCCCACTAGCGGGTACCGGGGAGCTGTTTTTT. Translated, it gives CASSSSPLAGTGELFF.

This clonotype has at least ten counts. The chain couples TRBV2 to TRBJ2-7, with TRBD1 as a possible D gene (6 bases). This CDR3 comprises 15 residues. From germline, CDR1 is SNHLY and CDR2 FYNNEI. V was clipped by 6 bases and J by 4 bases, with 19 bases between them. The CDR3 here is CASRTLGRGGYEQYF. Written as DNA, the CDR3 is TGTGCCAGCAGGACCCTTGGCAGGGGTGGTTACGAGCAGTACTTC.